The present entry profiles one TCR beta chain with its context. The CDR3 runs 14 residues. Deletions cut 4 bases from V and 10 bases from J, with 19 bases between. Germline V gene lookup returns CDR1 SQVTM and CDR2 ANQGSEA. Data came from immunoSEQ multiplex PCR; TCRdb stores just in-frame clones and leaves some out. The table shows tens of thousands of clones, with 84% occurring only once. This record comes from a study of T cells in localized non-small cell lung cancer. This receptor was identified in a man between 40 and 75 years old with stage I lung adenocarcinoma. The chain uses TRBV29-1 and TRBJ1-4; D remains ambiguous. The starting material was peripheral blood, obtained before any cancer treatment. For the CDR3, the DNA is TGCAGCGTTGGACGAGACCCCTCGGATCGAAAACTGTTTTTT. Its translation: CSVGRDPSDRKLFF.